Listed below are T cell receptor beta chains from one sample, sequenced in a study of T cell responses to AZD1222 COVID-19 vaccine. Clones were read by immunoSEQ multiplex PCR, and TCRdb kept only the in-frame ones, dropping some. The sample lists about 82,000 clones; 90% to 95% were seen once. Sequenced material: peripheral blood, taken on day 0 of AZD1222 vaccination. The source is an adult in good health. The CDR3 runs from the conserved cysteine through the conserved F or W. A D gene is named only where the DNA matches it firmly. Clone sizes are given selectively: once, few, many, or a class where the clone is expanded.

>TRBV3-1/TRBV3-2|TRBJ1-1|NA|NA
TGTGCCAGCGTACAGGGGAACACTGAAGCTTTCTTT
CASVQGNTEAFF
>TRBV27|TRBJ1-1|TRBD1|NA
TGTGCCAGCAGTCCACTGACAGGGACCTTGAACACTGAAGCTTTCTTT
CASSPLTGTLNTEAFF
>TRBV7-9|TRBJ2-7|TRBD1|NA
TGTGCCAGCAGCAGACAGGGATACGAGCAGTACTTC
CASSRQGYEQYF
>TRBV6-2/TRBV6-3|TRBJ2-5|TRBD1|NA
TGTGCCAGCAGTTACTCTAAGGGGAAGGGGGCGCCCCGGGAGACCCAGTACTTC
CASSYSKGKGAPRETQYF
>TRBV2|TRBJ1-3|TRBD1|NA
TGTGCCAGCAGTGTGGTGGGACAGGGTACTGGAAACACCATATATTTT
CASSVVGQGTGNTIYF
>TRBV28|TRBJ1-1|NA|NA
TGTGCCAGCAGTAGCATAATGGGTTCCTCCCGCAGATACACTGAAGCTTTCTTT
CASSSIMGSSRRYTEAFF
>TRBV4-1|TRBJ2-1|NA|NA
TGCGCCAGCAGCCAAGATCGGGGGGCGAACAGGGACAATGAGCAGTTCTTC
CASSQDRGANRDNEQFF
>TRBV19|TRBJ2-3|TRBD2|NA
TGTGCCAGTAGCGGGACTAGCGGGGGGGCGAGCACAGATACGCAGTATTTT
CASSGTSGGASTDTQYF
>TRBV4-3|TRBJ2-7|NA|NA
TGCGCCAGCAGCCAAGATGCGGGGACACTCGCCTACGAGCAGTACTTC
CASSQDAGTLAYEQYF
>TRBV18|TRBJ2-4|NA|NA
TGTGCCAGCTCATCCGGGACGCGTCTCACCAAAAACATTCAGTACTTC
CASSSGTRLTKNIQYF
>TRBV6-1|TRBJ1-1|NA|NA
TGTGCCAGCAGTGAAATAGTGGAAATTGAAGCTTTCTTT
CASSEIVEIEAFF
>TRBV2|TRBJ1-3|NA|once
TGTGCCAGCAGTGAAGCGGGGTTTTCTGGAAACACCATATATTTT
CASSEAGFSGNTIYF
>TRBV19|TRBJ1-5|TRBD1|NA
TGTGCCAGTAGCAAAGACAGGGATCAGCCCCAGCATTTT
CASSKDRDQPQHF
>TRBV15|TRBJ2-2|NA|NA
TGTGCCACCAGCAGACTAAGGGAGACCCCGAACACCGGGGAGCTGTTTTTT
CATSRLRETPNTGELFF
>TRBV3-1/TRBV3-2|TRBJ2-7|NA|NA
TGTGCCAGCAGCCAAGGGGCCGAGCAGTACTTC
CASSQGAEQYF
>TRBV30|TRBJ1-1|NA|NA
TGTGCCTGGCAGGCCCAAATGAACACTGAAGCTTTCTTT
CAWQAQMNTEAFF
>TRBV16|TRBJ1-2|TRBD1|once
TGTGCCAGCAGCCATCGACAGGGTCTGGCTAACTATGGCTACACCTTC
CASSHRQGLANYGYTF
>TRBV7-9|TRBJ2-1|NA|NA
TGTGCCGCGGGGTCAGGGGGGCGAGTACACAATGAGCAGTTCTTC
CAAGSGGRVHNEQFF
>TRBV5-1|TRBJ2-5|TRBD1|NA
TGCGCCAGCAGCACTGACAGGGCGGAGACCCAGTACTTC
CASSTDRAETQYF
>TRBV10-3|TRBJ1-5|NA|NA
TGTGCCATCAGCCCAGGGACCCAGCCCCAGCATTTT
CAISPGTQPQHF
>TRBV5-5|TRBJ1-5|TRBD1|NA
TGTGCCAGCAGCCCAATATTAACGGACAGGGGGCTTCAGCCCCAGCATTTT
CASSPILTDRGLQPQHF
>TRBV2|TRBJ1-5|NA|NA
TGTGCCAGCAGTCCGGAACCGGGTAGCAATCAGCCCCAGCATTTT
CASSPEPGSNQPQHF
>TRBV28|TRBJ2-6|NA|NA
TGTGCCAGCAGTTTTCGTGGGGGGCCAAGTCCCGTCCTGACTTTC
CASSFRGGPSPVLTF
>TRBV2|TRBJ2-5|TRBD2|NA
TGTGCCAGCATCACCCAATGGGGACTAGCGAAAGAGACCCAGTACTTC
CASITQWGLAKETQYF
>TRBV27|TRBJ2-1|NA|NA
TGTGCCAGCAGTTTATATGGGTACAATGAGCAGTTCTTC
CASSLYGYNEQFF
>TRBV5-4|TRBJ1-4|NA|NA
TGTGCCAGCAGCTCGCGAAAGGGTTCTAATGAAAAACTGTTTTTT
CASSSRKGSNEKLFF
>TRBV5-1|TRBJ2-1|TRBD2|NA
TGCGCCAGCAGCCTTAGCGGGGGGTATGAGCAGTTCTTC
CASSLSGGYEQFF
>TRBV28|TRBJ2-1|TRBD2|NA
TGTGCCAGCAGTTCATGGGGGGGGTACAATGAGCAGTTCTTC
CASSSWGGYNEQFF
>TRBV4-1|TRBJ1-5|NA|NA
TGCGCCAGCAGCCAGACTTGGGCGAATAGCAATCAGCCCCAGCATTTT
CASSQTWANSNQPQHF
>TRBV29-1|TRBJ1-1|NA|NA
TGCAGCGTTGCCTTGGCATCGAACACTGAAGCTTTCTTT
CSVALASNTEAFF
>TRBV19|TRBJ2-6|TRBD1|NA
TGTGCCAGTAACCTTAAGGGACAGGGGGCTATGATGTTCTCTGGGGCCAACGTCCTGACTTTC
CASNLKGQGAMMFSGANVLTF
>TRBV4-1|TRBJ1-1|TRBD1|once
TGCGCCAGCAGCCAAGATGAGGCTTCAGGGGGGTTTCGCACTGAAGCTTTCTTT
CASSQDEASGGFRTEAFF
>TRBV27|TRBJ2-7|TRBD1|NA
TGTGCCAGCAGTCCCCGGGACAGGGGAGGGAACGAGCAGTACTTC
CASSPRDRGGNEQYF
>TRBV11-2|TRBJ1-1|TRBD1|NA
TGTGCCAGCAGCTTGAGAAGCCCGGGACAGGGCGGCACTGAAGCTTTCTTT
CASSLRSPGQGGTEAFF
>TRBV12-3/TRBV12-4|TRBJ2-1|NA|once
TGTGCCAGCAGTTACGAGGGGTACTCGGAGTTCTTC
CASSYEGYSEFF
>TRBV28|TRBJ1-3|TRBD1|NA
TGTGCCAGCAGTGGCCCGGGACAGAGTACTGGAAACACCATATATTTT
CASSGPGQSTGNTIYF
>TRBV30|TRBJ1-5|NA|NA
TGTGCCTGGAGCCTGATCGGGGACACCAATCAGCCCCAGCATTTT
CAWSLIGDTNQPQHF
>TRBV24-1|TRBJ2-7|NA|NA
TGTGCCACCAGTGGGGGCTACGAGCAGTACTTC
CATSGGYEQYF
>TRBV2|TRBJ2-7|NA|NA
TGTGCCAGCAGGGAGTGGTCCTACGAGCAGTACTTC
CASREWSYEQYF
>TRBV10-3|TRBJ2-7|NA|NA
TGTGCCATCAGTGAGGCAGGGAGCCGCGGGGACGCCTACGAGCAGTACTTC
CAISEAGSRGDAYEQYF
>TRBV5-4|TRBJ2-3|TRBD1|NA
TGTGCCAGCAGTCCCAGGGGGCAAGTAGATACGCAGTATTTT
CASSPRGQVDTQYF
>TRBV5-3|TRBJ2-6|NA|NA
TGTGCCAGAAGCTTGGCGAACCGGGTCCTTATTTCTGGGGCCAACGTCCTGACTTTC
CARSLANRVLISGANVLTF
>TRBV19|TRBJ2-7|TRBD2|NA
TGTGCCAGTAGTTCCGCGGGGGGGCTCGAGCAGTACTTC
CASSSAGGLEQYF
>TRBV11-3|TRBJ1-1|TRBD1|NA
TGTGCCAGCAGCTTACAGGGGGCGAACACTGAAGCTTTCTTT
CASSLQGANTEAFF
>TRBV6-2/TRBV6-3|TRBJ1-2|NA|NA
TGTGCCAGCAGTACCGCCTTGGGCCCTAACTATGGCTACACCTTC
CASSTALGPNYGYTF
>TRBV11-2|TRBJ2-7|NA|NA
TGTGCCAGCAGCTTATTGGTATCCTTCTCCTACGAGCAGTACTTC
CASSLLVSFSYEQYF
>TRBV2|TRBJ1-2|NA|few
TGTGCCAGCAGTGAAAACGGCTATGGCTACACCTTC
CASSENGYGYTF
>TRBV5-1|TRBJ2-3|NA|NA
TGCGCCAGCAGCTTGGCTGTGACAGATACGCAGTATTTT
CASSLAVTDTQYF
>TRBV5-6|TRBJ1-1|NA|NA
TGTGCCAGCAGCCCCCCGCTTGTTGGAGTCGGGGGAAAGGCTTTCTTT
CASSPPLVGVGGKAFF
>TRBV5-1|TRBJ2-1|NA|NA
TGCGCCAGCAGCACAAGCACAAGCCTCTACAATGAGCAGTTCTTC
CASSTSTSLYNEQFF
>TRBV7-2|TRBJ1-2|TRBD1|NA
TGTGCCAGCAGCTTAGGACAGGGGGATTACGCTAACTATGGCTACACCTTC
CASSLGQGDYANYGYTF
>TRBV7-9|TRBJ1-1|TRBD1|NA
TGTGCCAGCAGCCCCCCGACAGGGGTGAATGCTTTCTTT
CASSPPTGVNAFF
>TRBV19|TRBJ2-2|TRBD1|once
TGTGCCAGTAGCCGAGGGACAGGGTCCACCGGGGAGCTGTTTTTT
CASSRGTGSTGELFF
>TRBV11-2|TRBJ1-1|NA|NA
TGTGCCAGCAGCCCACCAGACAGGTTGGAAACTTTCTTT
CASSPPDRLETFF
>TRBV19|TRBJ1-5|TRBD1|NA
TGTGCCAGTAGTAAAGAGACAGGGCCCTTTCAGCCCCAGCATTTT
CASSKETGPFQPQHF
>TRBV11-2|TRBJ2-1|NA|NA
TGTGCCAGCAGCTTAGATAGGGGTATCTACAATGAGCAGTTCTTC
CASSLDRGIYNEQFF
>TRBV6-2/TRBV6-3|TRBJ1-1|NA|NA
TGTGCCAGCAGTTACGTTTGGGCAGGAGCTTTCTTT
CASSYVWAGAFF
>TRBV7-8|TRBJ2-3|TRBD2|NA
TGTGCCAGCAGCATCCGGGGGGGCGGAGCAGATACGCAGTATTTT
CASSIRGGGADTQYF
>TRBV18|TRBJ2-1|TRBD1|NA
TGTGCCAGCTCACCCTCCCCGGGACAGGGGGCGTTCGGGTATGGGAATGAGCAGTTCTTC
CASSPSPGQGAFGYGNEQFF
>TRBV27|TRBJ1-5|NA|NA
TGTGCCAGCAGTTTGGGCAGGGGTAATCAGCCCCAGCATTTT
CASSLGRGNQPQHF